This T cell receptor (beta chain) originates from a study of spatial heterogeneity in lung cancer (dated by TCRdb to 2018 to 2020). Regarding the research as a whole: More beta-chain than alpha-chain transcripts were consistently detected, likely reflecting higher beta-chain transcript abundance. Both alpha and beta chains were TCR-sequenced in samples taken at surgery, namely 220 tumor regions, around 61 matched nontumor lung samples and 50 to 60 PBMC samples. In non-small cell lung cancer, the study quantitatively compared TCR alpha and beta repertoires across several tumor regions, matched nontumor lung, and blood. Nonsynonymous mutation counts, determined by whole-exome sequencing of tumor tissue, were related to TCR repertoire features. In the raw uncorrected reads, each unique combination of TCR and UMI appeared on average more than ten times. The paper as a whole reports these results and caveats: Confirming at a functional level the hypothesis that regional TCRs recognize regional mutations was considered to require additional single-cell paired TCR alpha and beta sequencing. Ubiquitous expanded tumor TCRs showed up in blood more often at tumor resection than at routine follow-up.

Note on this clonotype: Its antigen specificity is not known. Being one base from a much bigger clone, this may be a read error.

The library relied on 5' RACE. TCRdb records NextSeq 500 as the sequencer. The TCR library protocol attached a unique molecular identifier to each TCR cDNA molecule to allow correction of PCR and sequencing errors. From the authors' description of their analysis: TCR identification, UMI-based error correction and CDR3 extraction were all carried out with Decombinator tools. TCRs above a frequency of 2 per 1,000, corresponding to the top 1% of the tumor frequency distribution, were defined as expanded. Rényi diversity was computed with the R vegan package after subsampling each repertoire 100 times to 5,000 TCRs. CDR3 similarity networks were constructed using string-kernel similarity of amino acid triplets, with links drawn between CDR3s whose pairwise similarity was above 0.82. The public sequencing data were trimmed at Q25 with fastp and processed into clonotypes with MiXCR by TCRdb, which kept only in-frame beta chains. Entries are consolidated by CDR3 protein sequence, retaining the most common genes and DNA. The V and J calls were determined by TCRdb, not by the authors. Present in this sample are around 37,000 distinct CDR3 sequences, less than 9% of which were seen just once. Approximately 29% of the sample belongs to the ten largest clones.

From a lookup of the germline V gene (reference sequence), CDR1 and CDR2 are SEHNR and FQNEAQ. The CDR3 holds 14 amino acids from the cysteine to the phenylalanine. The entry retains the CDR3 DNA only, 42 bases that are in frame from base 1. V is cut by 3 bases and J by 1 base, and the space between the germline ends is 9 bases. The time point label here, explained by the study, means: sample taken at primary tumor resection. Donors were 72 patients with early-stage, untreated non-small cell lung cancer from the lung TRACERx cohort. Whole RNA extracted from tumor and nontumor lung tissue, or from cryopreserved PBMC samples, was used for TCR sequencing without cell sorting. Only patients for whom sufficient RNA was available from at least two tumor regions were selected for TCR sequencing.

Here the chain combines TRBV7-9 and TRBJ1-1, with no reliable assignment of the D segment. Sample: PBMCs, taken at surgery. This receptor was taken from a female donor with early-stage non-small cell lung cancer. Here is the DNA: TGTGCCAGCAGCTTGCGGGCGGGGAACACTGAAGCTTTCTTT. It codes for CASSLRAGNTEAFF.